These 5 T cell receptor beta chains were sequenced from one sample in a study of vaccination effects on CD4 cells after COVID-19. ViraFEST expansion of antigen-specific CD4+ T cells with viral peptide pools preceded sequencing. Once cultured for around 11 days, the cells underwent separation to obtain CD4+ T cells. Of the BNT162b2 and mRNA-1273 vaccines, participants received two doses of one or the other. TCRdb's copy holds only in-frame clones and misses some; the assay was immunoSEQ multiplex PCR. The table lists tens of thousands of clones, about 80% of them singletons. Their antigens are not known. The sequences come from CD4+ T cells from PBMCs cultured with HCoV-229E spike peptides, collected after COVID-19 vaccination. These receptors came from a human donor who received a COVID-19 vaccine.

This clone is a singleton in its sample. V and J are TRBV11-1 and TRBJ1-1, with TRBD1 as a possible D gene (5 bases). Germline V CDR1 and CDR2: SGHAT, FQDESV (reference sequence). CDR3 length: 14 residues. V was trimmed by 1 base and J by 1 base, leaving 7 bases between them. In nucleotides, the CDR3 is TGTGCCAGCAGCTTAGACAGGCAGAACACTGAAGCTTTCTTT. Translated, it gives CASSLDRQNTEAFF.

This chain uses TRBV6-1 with TRBJ2-2; D is uncertain. V was trimmed by 0 bases and J by 2 bases, leaving 7 bases between them. Germline V CDR1 and CDR2: MNHNS, SASEGT. CDR3 length: 15 residues. The CDR3 here is CASSEAHVNTGELFF. The CDR3 DNA is TGTGCCAGCAGTGAAGCTCACGTTAACACCGGGGAGCTGTTTTTT.

V usage is TRBV5-4 and J usage is TRBJ1-6; TRBD1 might be the D (5 bases). CDR3 size: 15 residues. Germline V gives CDR1 SGHNT, CDR2 YYREEE (reference sequence). Trimming removed 4 bases from V and 7 bases from J, with 15 bases in between. CDR3 DNA: TGTGCCAGCAGCCCCGGCGGGGGTCTCAATTCACCCCTCCACTTT. Protein product: CASSPGGGLNSPLHF.

The V call is TRBV19, the J call TRBJ2-1; D remains unclear. The V end was cut by 5 bases, the J end by 4 bases, with 3 bases between. The V gene's germline CDR1 is LNHDA and CDR2 SQIVND (reference sequence). This CDR3 comprises 11 residues. This CDR3 reads CASSVYNEQFF. The CDR3, as DNA: TGTGCCAGTAGTGTATACAATGAGCAGTTCTTC.

The chain links TRBV24-1 to TRBJ2-3, with 13 positions matching TRBD2. Unmatched junction bases numbered 4, after V lost 2 bases and J lost 3 bases. The CDR3 contains 17 residues. Germline values: CDR1 KGHDR, CDR2 SFDVKD. CDR3 DNA: TGTGCCACCAGTGATTCGGGACTAGCGGGGAAAACAGATACGCAGTATTTT. It is translated as CATSDSGLAGKTDTQYF.